This is a list of T cell receptor beta chains from one sample in a study of tumor-infiltrating lymphocytes in primary liver carcinoma. One entry per CDR3 protein results from TCRdb running MiXCR on the multiplex PCR reads. The profile shows more than 90,000 distinct CDR3 sequences, about 62% of them singletons. Sequencing used liver tumor tissue from sampling region 2. Source of these receptors: a woman aged 55-70 years with primary liver carcinoma and hepatitis B virus infection. Each CDR3 is given without its conserved first and last residue. Fields, in order: J gene, V gene, CDR3 protein.

J gene: TRBJ2-2
V gene: TRBV5-6
CDR3 protein: ASSLGSASPTGELF

J gene: TRBJ2-1
V gene: TRBV14
CDR3 protein: ACGYPSGSSYNEQF

J gene: TRBJ1-1
V gene: TRBV7-9
CDR3 protein: ASSRQQNTEAF

J gene: TRBJ2-2
V gene: TRBV18
CDR3 protein: ASSPLAGPNTGELF

J gene: TRBJ2-5
V gene: TRBV5-4
CDR3 protein: ARSFGTIGQETQY

J gene: TRBJ2-5
V gene: TRBV7-3
CDR3 protein: GSSPTREETQY

J gene: TRBJ2-7
V gene: TRBV5-1
CDR3 protein: ASSLQPPERRYEQY

J gene: TRBJ1-1
V gene: TRBV29-1
CDR3 protein: SVPFDEAF

J gene: TRBJ2-7
V gene: TRBV14
CDR3 protein: ASSPVTGGYVQY

J gene: TRBJ2-2
V gene: TRBV30
CDR3 protein: AWSVGFSGTGFTGELF

J gene: TRBJ2-7
V gene: TRBV6-5
CDR3 protein: ASSYGVAGVYEQY

J gene: TRBJ1-1
V gene: TRBV20-1
CDR3 protein: SWGMNTEAF

J gene: TRBJ2-3
V gene: TRBV9
CDR3 protein: ASSVTPMNTDTQY

J gene: TRBJ1-1
V gene: TRBV7-8
CDR3 protein: ASRPPGNTEAF

J gene: TRBJ2-1
V gene: TRBV12-5
CDR3 protein: SSVLANGLAGNSYNEQF

J gene: TRBJ1-2
V gene: TRBV25-1
CDR3 protein: ASRFAGASGYT

J gene: TRBJ1-1
V gene: TRBV14
CDR3 protein: ASSQGLRNIDAF